This TCR beta chain appears in the sequencing data of a study of blood T cell repertoires in COVID-19. Overall study context: Researchers got acute and convalescent COVID-19 samples from the United States, Italy and Spain. PBMCs, B-cell-depleted T cells, or T cells provided the cDNA or gDNA that made up the material.

Source study methods: The authors estimated nucleated cell counts from reference gene primer amplification. Clones were sequenced by immunoSEQ multiplex PCR, and TCRdb holds only the in-frame ones, with some missing. V, J and clone size are taken as reported in that table, and D and trimming were inferred from the DNA itself. The sample shows about 200,000 clones, about nine tenths of them seen only once. This clone was detected only once. Trimming removed 1 base at V and 0 bases at J, with 10 bases between. The CDR3 has 15 residues. Germline-derived CDR1 and CDR2 are SGHNT and YYREEE (reference sequence).

The specimen sequenced was peripheral blood. The receptor was derived from a woman aged 70 to 79 with acute or convalescent COVID-19. The gene calls are TRBV5-4 and TRBJ2-5, with D possibly being TRBD2 (5 bases). The CDR3 nucleotides read TGTGCCAGCAGCTTGCGGACTGGGTACCAAGAGACCCAGTACTTC. Translated: CASSLRTGYQETQYF.